This is a list of T cell receptor beta chains from one sample in a study of OX40 agonist ivuxolimab in advanced cancers. Profiling relied on immunoSEQ multiplex PCR, and the TCRdb table lists in-frame clones only, not all of them. The sample has just under 95,000 clones, roughly 87% seen once. Here the sequenced sample was CD4+ or CD8+ T cells sorted from blood, taken in a trial of the OX40 agonist ivuxolimab. The receptors shown here come from an adult with an advanced solid tumor such as melanoma, head and neck, liver or kidney cancer. Both conserved end residues are part of each CDR3. The order of the fields is D gene, V gene, J gene, clone size, CDR3 DNA, CDR3 protein. The D gene is left open where the match is weak. A clone size is listed for some rows: how often the clone was seen (once, few, many), or a class if it is expanded.

d_gene: TRBD1
v_gene: TRBV5-1
j_gene: TRBJ2-6
abundance: .
CDR3nt: TGCGCCAGCAGCTTGGAGGGGGCCCGGACAGATGTCTCTGGGGCCAACGTCCTGACTTTC
CDR3aa: CASSLEGARTDVSGANVLTF

d_gene: .
v_gene: TRBV5-1
j_gene: TRBJ1-1
abundance: few
CDR3nt: TGCGCCAGCAGCTTAGGGGCGCCGGTGCTAAACACTGAAGCTTTCTTT
CDR3aa: CASSLGAPVLNTEAFF

d_gene: .
v_gene: TRBV7-9
j_gene: TRBJ2-2
abundance: few
CDR3nt: TGTGCCAGCAGCTTGGGAGGGAACACCGGGGAGCTGTTTTTT
CDR3aa: CASSLGGNTGELFF

d_gene: TRBD2
v_gene: TRBV5-4
j_gene: TRBJ2-7
abundance: .
CDR3nt: TGTGCCAGCAGCCCAGCCCAGCGGGGGGACTACGAGCAGTACTTC
CDR3aa: CASSPAQRGDYEQYF

d_gene: TRBD1
v_gene: TRBV19
j_gene: TRBJ1-5
abundance: once
CDR3nt: TGTGCCAGTACCGGACAGGGGCGGCATCAGCCCCAGCATTTT
CDR3aa: CASTGQGRHQPQHF

d_gene: .
v_gene: TRBV10-1
j_gene: TRBJ2-3
abundance: .
CDR3nt: TGCGCCAGCAGTGGCACATCTTTAGATACGCAGTATTTT
CDR3aa: CASSGTSLDTQYF

d_gene: .
v_gene: TRBV7-6
j_gene: TRBJ1-3
abundance: .
CDR3nt: TGTGCCAGCAGCTTACAGGAATCTGGAAACACCATATATTTT
CDR3aa: CASSLQESGNTIYF

d_gene: .
v_gene: TRBV5-1
j_gene: TRBJ2-1
abundance: .
CDR3nt: TGCGCCAGCACCTCCGCTCCCAGCGTACACAATGAGCAGTTCTTC
CDR3aa: CASTSAPSVHNEQFF

d_gene: .
v_gene: TRBV5-1
j_gene: TRBJ1-2
abundance: .
CDR3nt: TGCGCCAGCAGCTTGCCCCCACCTGGAGAGACTAACTATGGCTACACCTTC
CDR3aa: CASSLPPPGETNYGYTF

d_gene: TRBD1
v_gene: TRBV6-1
j_gene: TRBJ2-7
abundance: .
CDR3nt: TGTGCCAGCAGCCAGTGGACAGGGCTCGAGCAGTACTTC
CDR3aa: CASSQWTGLEQYF

d_gene: .
v_gene: TRBV25-1
j_gene: TRBJ2-1
abundance: .
CDR3nt: TGTGCCAGCAGTGCCCACTCCACAGGGAACAATGAGCAGTTCTTC
CDR3aa: CASSAHSTGNNEQFF

d_gene: .
v_gene: TRBV19
j_gene: TRBJ1-5
abundance: .
CDR3nt: TGTGCCAGTAGTATTAACCAGCCAGTAAATCAGCCCCAGCATTTT
CDR3aa: CASSINQPVNQPQHF

d_gene: .
v_gene: TRBV25-1
j_gene: TRBJ1-4
abundance: .
CDR3nt: TGTGCCAGCAGTGAATCGGCAGGCCGGAATGAAAAACTGTTTTTT
CDR3aa: CASSESAGRNEKLFF

d_gene: .
v_gene: TRBV7-2
j_gene: TRBJ1-4
abundance: .
CDR3nt: TGTGCCAGCAGCTTTTTTTCGGGCGACGAAAAACTGTTTTTT
CDR3aa: CASSFFSGDEKLFF

d_gene: TRBD1
v_gene: TRBV30
j_gene: TRBJ1-4
abundance: .
CDR3nt: TGTGCCTGGAGTAGTGGACAGGGGAATGAAAAACTGTTTTTT
CDR3aa: CAWSSGQGNEKLFF

d_gene: TRBD1
v_gene: TRBV5-4
j_gene: TRBJ1-1
abundance: .
CDR3nt: TGTGCCAGCAGCGCGGGACAGGTGAACACTGAAGCTTTCTTT
CDR3aa: CASSAGQVNTEAFF

d_gene: .
v_gene: TRBV4-2
j_gene: TRBJ1-4
abundance: .
CDR3nt: TGTGCCAGCAGCCAAGAACCTCGGGGTTTTGCTAATGAAAAACTGTTTTTT
CDR3aa: CASSQEPRGFANEKLFF

d_gene: TRBD2
v_gene: TRBV6-5
j_gene: TRBJ2-3
abundance: .
CDR3nt: TGTGCCAGCAGAAAGACTAGCGGCAGCACAGATACGCAGTATTTT
CDR3aa: CASRKTSGSTDTQYF

d_gene: .
v_gene: TRBV19
j_gene: TRBJ1-6
abundance: .
CDR3nt: TGTGCCAGTAGTATACAGAAGGCATATAATTCACCCCTCCACTTT
CDR3aa: CASSIQKAYNSPLHF

d_gene: TRBD1
v_gene: TRBV6-5
j_gene: TRBJ2-5
abundance: .
CDR3nt: TGTGCCAGCAAACCGGACAGGGGAAGAGAAGAGACCCAGTACTTC
CDR3aa: CASKPDRGREETQYF

d_gene: .
v_gene: TRBV2
j_gene: TRBJ2-4
abundance: .
CDR3nt: TGTGCCAGCAGGGGGGGCTACTCAAACATTCAGTACTTC
CDR3aa: CASRGGYSNIQYF

d_gene: .
v_gene: TRBV6-5
j_gene: TRBJ2-7
abundance: once
CDR3nt: TGTGCCAGCAGTAAACTAGTGGGCTTGGGCGAGCAGTACTTC
CDR3aa: CASSKLVGLGEQYF

d_gene: .
v_gene: TRBV5-1
j_gene: TRBJ1-2
abundance: .
CDR3nt: TGCGCCAGCACATTAGGGGAGGATGGCTACACCTTC
CDR3aa: CASTLGEDGYTF

d_gene: .
v_gene: TRBV6-1
j_gene: TRBJ1-4
abundance: .
CDR3nt: TGTGCCAGCAGCGGGACGGGCTATAATGAAAAACTGTTTTTT
CDR3aa: CASSGTGYNEKLFF

d_gene: TRBD2
v_gene: TRBV6-6
j_gene: TRBJ2-2
abundance: .
CDR3nt: TGTGCCAGCAGCTCAGGGACTAGCTTGTTTCACGGGGAGCTGTTTTTT
CDR3aa: CASSSGTSLFHGELFF

d_gene: .
v_gene: TRBV27
j_gene: TRBJ1-5
abundance: .
CDR3nt: TGTGCCAGCATGGGCAGGGCCAGTGGCAATCAGCCCCAGCATTTT
CDR3aa: CASMGRASGNQPQHF

d_gene: .
v_gene: TRBV7-8
j_gene: TRBJ2-5
abundance: .
CDR3nt: TGTGCCAGCAGCTTAGGGCTGCGGGGCGAGGAGACCCAGTACTTC
CDR3aa: CASSLGLRGEETQYF

d_gene: TRBD2
v_gene: TRBV7-8
j_gene: TRBJ2-7
abundance: .
CDR3nt: TGTGCCAGCAGCTGGCCGACTAGCGGGGGTTCCTACGAGCAGTACTTC
CDR3aa: CASSWPTSGGSYEQYF

d_gene: .
v_gene: TRBV2
j_gene: TRBJ1-2
abundance: few
CDR3nt: .
CDR3aa: CASSEAVGQGSPFTF

d_gene: TRBD1
v_gene: TRBV7-2
j_gene: TRBJ2-7
abundance: .
CDR3nt: TGTGCCAGCAGCGAACAACAGGGGGGCGAGCAGTACTTC
CDR3aa: CASSEQQGGEQYF

d_gene: TRBD2
v_gene: TRBV11-3
j_gene: TRBJ2-7
abundance: .
CDR3nt: TGTGCCAGCAGTCTTGCTGGGGGCGGGGGGGCCTCATATTCGAGGGACGAGCAGTACTTC
CDR3aa: CASSLAGGGGASYSRDEQYF

d_gene: .
v_gene: TRBV4-2
j_gene: TRBJ1-1
abundance: few
CDR3nt: TGTGCCAGCAGCCAAGATCAGGGTCTGAACACTGAAGCTTTCTTT
CDR3aa: CASSQDQGLNTEAFF

d_gene: .
v_gene: TRBV4-3
j_gene: TRBJ1-2
abundance: few
CDR3nt: TGCGCCAGCAGCCAAGATGGCGGCAGGAACTATGGCTACACCTTC
CDR3aa: CASSQDGGRNYGYTF

d_gene: .
v_gene: TRBV7-2
j_gene: TRBJ2-3
abundance: .
CDR3nt: TGTGCCAGCAGCTTGAGGCGGGGAGGGGGTGGCACAGATACGCAGTATTTT
CDR3aa: CASSLRRGGGGTDTQYF

d_gene: .
v_gene: TRBV25-1
j_gene: TRBJ1-2
abundance: .
CDR3nt: TGTGCCAGCAGTGTCAGGGTAAACTATGGCTACACCTTC
CDR3aa: CASSVRVNYGYTF

d_gene: .
v_gene: TRBV5-1
j_gene: TRBJ2-1
abundance: .
CDR3nt: TGCGCCAGCAGCTTGGTAGAAAACAATGAGCAGTTCTTC
CDR3aa: CASSLVENNEQFF

d_gene: .
v_gene: TRBV7-8
j_gene: TRBJ2-7
abundance: few
CDR3nt: TGTGCCAGCAGCCCTTGGACAGCCTCCTACGAGCAGTACTTC
CDR3aa: CASSPWTASYEQYF

d_gene: .
v_gene: TRBV7-8
j_gene: TRBJ2-2
abundance: .
CDR3nt: TGTGCCAGCAGCTTAGCGGGGTGGAGCACCGGGGAGCTGTTTTTT
CDR3aa: CASSLAGWSTGELFF

d_gene: .
v_gene: TRBV18
j_gene: TRBJ2-1
abundance: .
CDR3nt: TGTGCCAGCTCATCATCAAATGAGCAGTTCTTC
CDR3aa: CASSSSNEQFF

d_gene: .
v_gene: TRBV6-6
j_gene: TRBJ2-1
abundance: .
CDR3nt: TGTGCCAGCAGAAGGGCAGGAACCGACAATGAGCAGTTCTTC
CDR3aa: CASRRAGTDNEQFF

d_gene: .
v_gene: TRBV11-2
j_gene: TRBJ2-5
abundance: .
CDR3nt: TGTGCCAGCAGCCCCTCGAGGGCCGTTGAGACCCAGTACTTC
CDR3aa: CASSPSRAVETQYF

d_gene: .
v_gene: TRBV30
j_gene: TRBJ1-4
abundance: .
CDR3nt: TGTGCCTGGAGTGTAATAGGGGCAGGGGAAAAACTGTTTTTT
CDR3aa: CAWSVIGAGEKLFF

d_gene: .
v_gene: TRBV15
j_gene: TRBJ1-5
abundance: .
CDR3nt: TGTGCCACCAGCTTCGGGATTAGCAATCAGCCCCAGCATTTT
CDR3aa: CATSFGISNQPQHF

d_gene: TRBD2
v_gene: TRBV4-1
j_gene: TRBJ2-7
abundance: .
CDR3nt: TGCGCCAGCAGCCACCTAGCGGGGGTTAGCTCCTACGAGCAGTACTTC
CDR3aa: CASSHLAGVSSYEQYF

d_gene: .
v_gene: TRBV5-1
j_gene: TRBJ2-5
abundance: .
CDR3nt: TGCGCCAGCATCGACCACCAAGAGACCCAGTACTTC
CDR3aa: CASIDHQETQYF

d_gene: .
v_gene: TRBV21-1
j_gene: TRBJ2-1
abundance: .
CDR3nt: TGTGCCACTAACAGGGGCCCACCCCTGAACAATGAGCAGTTCTTC
CDR3aa: CATNRGPPLNNEQFF

d_gene: .
v_gene: TRBV7-9
j_gene: TRBJ1-2
abundance: .
CDR3nt: TGTGCCAGCACCCGGTTGAGGGTCGACTACACCTTC
CDR3aa: CASTRLRVDYTF

d_gene: .
v_gene: TRBV4-1
j_gene: TRBJ1-6
abundance: .
CDR3nt: TGCGCCAGCAGCCAATTTAGGGGATTGGGATTTCAACTTAGCTCCTATAATTCACCCCTCCACTTT
CDR3aa: CASSQFRGLGFQLSSYNSPLHF

d_gene: TRBD1
v_gene: TRBV11-2
j_gene: TRBJ1-2
abundance: .
CDR3nt: TGTGCCAGCAGCCCTTCCGGGACAGGGGGCCCTTATGGCTACACCTTC
CDR3aa: CASSPSGTGGPYGYTF

d_gene: .
v_gene: TRBV27
j_gene: TRBJ1-2
abundance: .
CDR3nt: TGTGCCAGCAGTCGGGACCCTCAAAACTATGGCTACACCTTC
CDR3aa: CASSRDPQNYGYTF

d_gene: .
v_gene: TRBV15
j_gene: TRBJ1-5
abundance: .
CDR3nt: TGTGCCACCAGCAGAGAAGGGTCAGGAGGGGGGCCCCAGCATTTT
CDR3aa: CATSREGSGGGPQHF

d_gene: TRBD1
v_gene: TRBV7-8
j_gene: TRBJ2-5
abundance: .
CDR3nt: TGTGCCAGCAGCCCCGGTTTGGACAGGGGGCGTCAAGAGACCCAGTACTTC
CDR3aa: CASSPGLDRGRQETQYF

d_gene: .
v_gene: TRBV29-1
j_gene: TRBJ2-7
abundance: .
CDR3nt: TGCAGCGTAAACGGAGAGGGGAGCGTTTTCGGCGAGCAGTACTTC
CDR3aa: CSVNGEGSVFGEQYF

d_gene: .
v_gene: TRBV5-1
j_gene: TRBJ2-1
abundance: .
CDR3nt: TGCGCCAGCAGCTCCGGCAGCGAGTTTTACTACAATGAGCAGTTCTTC
CDR3aa: CASSSGSEFYYNEQFF

d_gene: TRBD2
v_gene: TRBV6-5
j_gene: TRBJ2-1
abundance: .
CDR3nt: TGTGCCAGCTCACTAGCGGGGGTTACCTACAATGAGCAGTTCTTC
CDR3aa: CASSLAGVTYNEQFF